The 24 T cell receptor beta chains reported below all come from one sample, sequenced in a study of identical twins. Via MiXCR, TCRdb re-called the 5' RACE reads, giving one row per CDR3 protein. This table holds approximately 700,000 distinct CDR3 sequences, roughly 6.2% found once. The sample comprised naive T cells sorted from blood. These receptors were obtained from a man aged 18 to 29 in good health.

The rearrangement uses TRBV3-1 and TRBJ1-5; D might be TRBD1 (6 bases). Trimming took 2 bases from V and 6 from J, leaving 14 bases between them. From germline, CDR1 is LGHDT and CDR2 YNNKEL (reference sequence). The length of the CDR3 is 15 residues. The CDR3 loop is CASSQSGTTSQPQHF. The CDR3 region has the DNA TGTGCCAGCAGCCAATCCGGGACAACAAGTCAGCCCCAGCATTTT.

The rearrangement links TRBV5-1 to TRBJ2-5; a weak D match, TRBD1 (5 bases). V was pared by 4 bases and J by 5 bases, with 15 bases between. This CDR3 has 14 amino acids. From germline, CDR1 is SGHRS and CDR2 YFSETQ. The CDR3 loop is CASSVRGFEETQYF. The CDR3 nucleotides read TGCGCCAGCAGCGTTAGGGGCTTCGAGGAGACCCAGTACTTC.

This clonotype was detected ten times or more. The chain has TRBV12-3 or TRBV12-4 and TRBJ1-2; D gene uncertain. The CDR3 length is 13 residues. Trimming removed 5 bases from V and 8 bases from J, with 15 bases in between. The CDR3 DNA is TGTGCCAGCAGTCCTTCGTCGGTTTGGGGCTACACCTTC. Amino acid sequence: CASSPSSVWGYTF.

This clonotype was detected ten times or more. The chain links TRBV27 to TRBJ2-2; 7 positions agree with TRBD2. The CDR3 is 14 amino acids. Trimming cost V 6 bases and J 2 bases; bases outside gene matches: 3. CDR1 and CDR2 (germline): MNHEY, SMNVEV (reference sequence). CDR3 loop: CASSPGLNTGELFF. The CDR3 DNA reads TGTGCCAGCAGCCCGGGACTAAACACCGGGGAGCTGTTTTTT.

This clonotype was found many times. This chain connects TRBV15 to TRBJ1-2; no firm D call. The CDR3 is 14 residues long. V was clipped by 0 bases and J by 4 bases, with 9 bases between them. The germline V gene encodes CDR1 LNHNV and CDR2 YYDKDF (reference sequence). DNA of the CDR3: TGTGCCACCAGCAGAGATCTGGGCAGCTATGGCTACACCTTC. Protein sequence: CATSRDLGSYGYTF.

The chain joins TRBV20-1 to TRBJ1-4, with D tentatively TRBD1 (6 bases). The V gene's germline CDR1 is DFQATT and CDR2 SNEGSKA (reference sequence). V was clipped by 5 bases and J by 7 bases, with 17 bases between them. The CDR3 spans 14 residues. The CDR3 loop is CSAPNREGSEKLFF. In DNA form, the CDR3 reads TGCAGTGCTCCGAACAGGGAAGGGAGTGAAAAACTGTTTTTT.

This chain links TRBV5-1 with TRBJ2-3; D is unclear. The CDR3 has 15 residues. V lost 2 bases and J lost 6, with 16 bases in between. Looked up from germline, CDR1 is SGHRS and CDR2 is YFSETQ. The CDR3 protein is CASSFPELLRDTQYF. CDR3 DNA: TGCGCCAGCAGCTTCCCGGAACTTCTTAGGGATACGCAGTATTTT. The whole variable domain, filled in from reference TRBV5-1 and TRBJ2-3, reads KAGVTQTPRYLIKTRGQQVTLSCSPISGHRSVSWYQQTPGQGLQFLFEYFSETQRNKGNFPGRFSGRQFSNSRSEMNVSTLELGDSALYLCASSFPELLRDTQYFGPGTRLTVL.

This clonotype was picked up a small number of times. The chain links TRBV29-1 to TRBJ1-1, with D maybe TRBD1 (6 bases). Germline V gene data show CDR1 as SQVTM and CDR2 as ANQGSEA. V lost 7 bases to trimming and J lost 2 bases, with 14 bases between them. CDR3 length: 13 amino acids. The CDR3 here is CSGCRGANTEAFF. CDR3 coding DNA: TGCAGCGGATGCAGGGGAGCCAACACTGAAGCTTTCTTT. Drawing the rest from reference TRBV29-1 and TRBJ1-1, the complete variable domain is SAVISQKPSRDICQRGTSLTIQCQVDSQVTMMFWYRQQPGQSLTLIATANQGSEATYESGFVIDKFPISRPNLTFSTLTVSNMSPEDSSIYLCSGCRGANTEAFFGQGTRLTVV.

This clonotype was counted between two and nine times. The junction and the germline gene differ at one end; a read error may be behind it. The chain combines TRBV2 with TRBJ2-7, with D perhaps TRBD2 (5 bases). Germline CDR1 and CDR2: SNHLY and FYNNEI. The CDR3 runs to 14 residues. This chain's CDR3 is CASSEYGSSYEQYF. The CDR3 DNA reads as TGCGCCAGCAGTGAATATGGGAGCTCCTACGAGCAGTACTTC.

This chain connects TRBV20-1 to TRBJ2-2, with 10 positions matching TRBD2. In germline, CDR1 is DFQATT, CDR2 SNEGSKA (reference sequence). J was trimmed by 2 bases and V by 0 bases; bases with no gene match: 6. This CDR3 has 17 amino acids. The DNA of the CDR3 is TGCAGTGCTAGAGATTTTAGCGGGAGGCGTAACACCGGGGAGCTGTTTTTT. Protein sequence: CSARDFSGRRNTGELFF.

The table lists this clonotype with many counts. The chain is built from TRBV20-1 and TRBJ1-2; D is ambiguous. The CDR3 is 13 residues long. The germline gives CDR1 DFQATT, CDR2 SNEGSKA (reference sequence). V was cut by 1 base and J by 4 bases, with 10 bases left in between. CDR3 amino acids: CSARGRGSYGYTF. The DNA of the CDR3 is TGCAGTGCTAGAGGCCGAGGATCCTATGGCTACACCTTC.

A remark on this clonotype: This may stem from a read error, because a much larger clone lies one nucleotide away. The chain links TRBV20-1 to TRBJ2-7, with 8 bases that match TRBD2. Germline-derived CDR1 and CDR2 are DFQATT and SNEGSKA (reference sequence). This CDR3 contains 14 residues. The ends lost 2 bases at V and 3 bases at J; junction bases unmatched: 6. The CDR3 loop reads CSARKAGERYEQYF. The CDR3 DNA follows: TGCAGTGCTAGAAAAGCGGGAGAGCGCTACGAGCAGTACTTC.

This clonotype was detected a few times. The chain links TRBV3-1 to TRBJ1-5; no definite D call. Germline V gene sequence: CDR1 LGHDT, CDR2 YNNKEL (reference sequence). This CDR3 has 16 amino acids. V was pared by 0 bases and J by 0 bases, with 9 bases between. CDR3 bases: TGTGCCAGCAGCCAAGACCGCACCTATAGCAATCAGCCCCAGCATTTT. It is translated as CASSQDRTYSNQPQHF.

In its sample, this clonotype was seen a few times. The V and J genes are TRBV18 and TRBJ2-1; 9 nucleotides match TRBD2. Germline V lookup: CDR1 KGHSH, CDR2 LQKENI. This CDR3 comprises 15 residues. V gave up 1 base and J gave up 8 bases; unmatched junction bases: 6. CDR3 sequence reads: CASSPLASGKDEQFF. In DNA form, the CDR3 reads TGTGCCAGCTCACCACTTGCTAGCGGGAAGGATGAGCAGTTCTTC.

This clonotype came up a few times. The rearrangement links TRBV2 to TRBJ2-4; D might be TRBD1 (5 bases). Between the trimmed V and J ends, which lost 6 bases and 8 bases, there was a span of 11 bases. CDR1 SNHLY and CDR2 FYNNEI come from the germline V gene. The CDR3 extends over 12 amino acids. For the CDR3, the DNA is TGTGCCAGCAGCATCAGGGATGACATTCAGTACTTC. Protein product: CASSIRDDIQYF.

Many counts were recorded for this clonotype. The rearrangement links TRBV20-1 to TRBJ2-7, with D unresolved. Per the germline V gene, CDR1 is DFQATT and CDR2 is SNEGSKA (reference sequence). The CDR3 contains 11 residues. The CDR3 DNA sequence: TGCAGGGCGTTCGGTCCCTACGAGCAGTACTTC. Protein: CRAFGPYEQYF.

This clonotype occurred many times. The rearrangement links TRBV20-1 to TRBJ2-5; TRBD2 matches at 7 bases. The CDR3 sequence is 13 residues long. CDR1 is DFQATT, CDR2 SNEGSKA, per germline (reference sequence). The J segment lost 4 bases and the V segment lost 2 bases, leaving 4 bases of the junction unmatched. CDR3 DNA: TGCAGTGCTAGACAACTAGCGAGAGAGACCCAGTACTTC. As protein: CSARQLARETQYF.

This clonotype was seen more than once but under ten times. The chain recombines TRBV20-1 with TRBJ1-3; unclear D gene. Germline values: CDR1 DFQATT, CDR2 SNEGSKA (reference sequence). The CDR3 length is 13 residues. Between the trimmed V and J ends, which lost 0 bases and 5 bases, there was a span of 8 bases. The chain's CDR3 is CSARDPNRNTIYF. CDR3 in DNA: TGCAGTGCTAGAGATCCAAATCGAAACACCATATATTTT.

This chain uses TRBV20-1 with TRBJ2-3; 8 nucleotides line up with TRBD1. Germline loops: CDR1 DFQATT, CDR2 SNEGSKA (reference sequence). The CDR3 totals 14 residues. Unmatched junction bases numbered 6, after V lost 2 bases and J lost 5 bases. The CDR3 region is CSARFRGQGDTQYF. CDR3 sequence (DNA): TGCAGTGCTAGATTCAGGGGGCAGGGAGATACGCAGTATTTT.

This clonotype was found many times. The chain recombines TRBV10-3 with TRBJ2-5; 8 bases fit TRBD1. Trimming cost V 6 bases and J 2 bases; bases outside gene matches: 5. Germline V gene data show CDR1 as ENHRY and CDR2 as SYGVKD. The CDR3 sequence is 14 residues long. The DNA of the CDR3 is TGTGCCATCAGGGGGGACAGGACTCAAGAGACCCAGTACTTC. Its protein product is CAIRGDRTQETQYF.

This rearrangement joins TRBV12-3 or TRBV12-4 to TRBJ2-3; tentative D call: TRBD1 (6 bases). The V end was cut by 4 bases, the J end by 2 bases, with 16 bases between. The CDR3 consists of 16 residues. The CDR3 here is CASSSQDRKYTDTQYF. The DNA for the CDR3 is TGTGCCAGCAGTTCCCAGGACAGAAAATACACAGATACGCAGTATTTT.

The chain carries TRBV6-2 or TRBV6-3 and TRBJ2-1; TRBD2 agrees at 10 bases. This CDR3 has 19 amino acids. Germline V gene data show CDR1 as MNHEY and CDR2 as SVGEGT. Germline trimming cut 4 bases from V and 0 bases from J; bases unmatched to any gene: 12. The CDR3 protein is CASSSAPGLARSSYNEQFF. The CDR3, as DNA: TGTGCCAGCAGTTCCGCTCCGGGACTAGCGAGGAGCTCCTACAATGAGCAGTTCTTC.

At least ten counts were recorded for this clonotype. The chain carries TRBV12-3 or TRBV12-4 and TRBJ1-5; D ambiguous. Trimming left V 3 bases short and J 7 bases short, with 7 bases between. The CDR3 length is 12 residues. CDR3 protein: CASSLPRQPQHF. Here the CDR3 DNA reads TGTGCCAGCAGTTTGCCACGACAGCCCCAGCATTTT.

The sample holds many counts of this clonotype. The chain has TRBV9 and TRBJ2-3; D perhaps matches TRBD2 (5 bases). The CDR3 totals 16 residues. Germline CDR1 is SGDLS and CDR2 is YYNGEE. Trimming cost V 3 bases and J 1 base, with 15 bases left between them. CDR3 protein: CASSASAGGRTDTQYF. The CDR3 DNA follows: TGTGCCAGCAGCGCGTCGGCTGGCGGGCGCACAGATACGCAGTATTTT.